This TCR beta chain came from a study of graft-versus-host responses after intestinal transplantation. Study summary: Transplantation in recipients was multivisceral, liver-intestinal, or isolated intestinal.

In this sample, this clone turned up once. The antigen is undetermined. V lost 4 bases, J lost 4 bases, and 10 bases stayed unmatched. The CDR3 runs to 15 residues. CDR1 and CDR2 from the germline V gene are SGHRS and YFSETQ. Study-wide results and caveats: Association was observed between peak circulating GvH clone levels and early post-transplant HvG declines. Subjects displaying graft-donor T cell macrochimerism possessed elevated graft-versus-host to host-versus-graft clonal ratios inside allografts. GvH clones surfaced in recipient marrow, some emerging earlier in ileum or blood.

Assay: immunoSEQ multiplex PCR; the TCRdb copy retains only in-frame clones and omits some. The sample contains 55,000 to 65,000 clones, almost 95% of which appear only once. The material sequenced was unstimulated CD4+ T cells sorted from spleen or lymph node cells, taken before transplant. The clonotype comes from a human donor who was the organ donor for an intestinal transplant. The chain couples TRBV5-1 to TRBJ1-2, with 7 nucleotides matching TRBD1. CDR3 DNA sequence: TGCGCCAGCAGCCCCGGGACAGAGACTTTCTATGGCTACACCTTC. Translating gives CASSPGTETFYGYTF.